The rows below give T cell receptor beta chains drawn from one sample of a study of T-cell memory formation after mild COVID-19. TCRdb re-analysed the 5' RACE reads in MiXCR, keeping a single row per CDR3 protein. Here the sample spans 300,000 to 400,000 distinct CDR3 sequences, 25% to 30% being singletons. The sample was PBMCs or a T cell subset sorted from them (not recorded which). All receptors come from an adult woman who had mild COVID-19 (a few samples of this study predate the infection). Cell type and time point are not known. CDR3s include the opening cysteine and the closing phenylalanine or tryptophan. A D gene is named only where the DNA matches it firmly. The size of a clone is reported for some rows only, either as once, few or many, or as a class for expanded clones.

d_gene | j_gene | abundance | v_gene | CDR3aa | CDR3nt
TRBD2 | TRBJ2-1 | few | TRBV19 | CASSIGTSESSYNEQFF | TGTGCCAGTAGTATAGGGACTAGCGAGAGCTCCTACAATGAGCAGTTCTTC
. | TRBJ2-4 | . | TRBV29-1 | CSVERGFVNIQYF | TGCAGCGTTGAAAGGGGTTTTGTAAACATTCAGTACTTC
. | TRBJ2-5 | few | TRBV20-1 | CSASSLPQRETQYF | TGCAGTGCTAGCTCACTCCCCCAAAGGGAGACCCAGTACTTC
. | TRBJ1-1 | . | TRBV20-1 | CSATPLALNTEAFF | TGCAGTGCTACTCCCCTCGCCTTGAACACTGAAGCTTTCTTT
TRBD1 | TRBJ2-1 | . | TRBV6-2/TRBV6-3 | CASSHGQGAYNEQFF | TGTGCCAGCAGTCACGGACAGGGCGCTTACAATGAGCAGTTCTTC
. | TRBJ2-7 | . | TRBV5-1 | CASSGRDVSYEQYF | TGCGCCAGCAGCGGAAGAGACGTTTCCTACGAGCAGTACTTC
. | TRBJ2-7 | many | TRBV6-2/TRBV6-3 | CASTHHGGSYEQYF | TGTGCCAGCACCCACCATGGAGGGTCCTACGAGCAGTACTTC
TRBD2 | TRBJ2-7 | few | TRBV5-1 | CASSVTSGGTYEQYF | TGCGCCAGCAGCGTGACTAGCGGGGGAACCTACGAGCAGTACTTC
TRBD1 | TRBJ2-7 | . | TRBV19 | CASSIIQGDYEQYF | TGTGCCAGTAGTATCATCCAGGGGGACTACGAGCAGTACTTC
. | TRBJ2-1 | many | TRBV20-1 | CSAQRSGLFREQFF | TGCAGTGCCCAGAGGAGCGGCCTCTTCAGGGAGCAGTTCTTC
. | TRBJ1-2 | . | TRBV3-1 | CASSPQGNPNYGYTF | TGTGCCAGCAGCCCACAGGGAAATCCCAACTATGGCTACACCTTC
. | TRBJ2-1 | many | TRBV7-7 | CASSLELSSYNEQFF | TGTGCCAGCAGCTTAGAGCTTAGCTCCTACAATGAGCAGTTCTTC
. | TRBJ2-3 | few | TRBV2 | CASSEGAADTQYF | TGTGCCAGCAGTGAGGGGGCGGCAGATACGCAGTATTTT
. | TRBJ1-2 | . | TRBV4-2 | CASSWGEGSYGYTF | TGTGCCAGCAGCTGGGGTGAGGGCTCCTATGGCTACACCTTC
. | TRBJ2-7 | few | TRBV5-5 | CASSLVFEGEQYF | TGTGCCAGCAGCTTGGTTTTCGAGGGTGAGCAGTACTTC
TRBD2 | TRBJ2-3 | . | TRBV14 | CASSQLAGLTDTQYF | TGTGCCAGCAGCCAACTAGCGGGCCTCACAGATACGCAGTATTTT
. | TRBJ1-6 | few | TRBV6-5 | CASSYGPETPPGSPLHF | TGTGCCAGCAGTTACGGCCCCGAGACCCCTCCGGGTTCACCCCTCCACTTT
. | TRBJ1-1 | . | TRBV29-1 | CSVRTGLGTEAFF | TGCAGCGTTCGAACAGGGTTAGGCACTGAAGCTTTCTTT
TRBD1 | TRBJ2-7 | . | TRBV6-1 | CASSGDRVREQYF | TGTGCCAGCAGTGGGGACAGGGTCCGGGAGCAGTACTTC
. | TRBJ2-5 | few | TRBV29-1 | CSVGNRQETQYF | TGCAGCGTTGGGAACAGACAAGAGACCCAGTACTTC
. | TRBJ1-1 | few | TRBV11-1 | CASEGLGTEAFF | TGTGCCAGCGAAGGATTGGGGACTGAAGCTTTCTTT
TRBD2 | TRBJ2-1 | few | TRBV24-1 | CATSDWGREGSYNEQFF | TGTGCCACCAGTGACTGGGGGCGGGAGGGGTCCTACAATGAGCAGTTCTTC
. | TRBJ1-1 | few | TRBV4-2 | CASSQEQGTNTEAFF | TGTGCCAGCAGCCAAGAGCAGGGGACGAACACTGAAGCTTTCTTT
TRBD1 | TRBJ2-7 | . | TRBV5-1 | CASSQGQGFEQYF | TGCGCCAGCAGCCAGGGACAGGGGTTCGAGCAGTACTTC
. | TRBJ1-5 | . | TRBV2 | CASSDQGYQPQHF | TGTGCCAGCAGTGATCAGGGGTACCAGCCCCAGCATTTT